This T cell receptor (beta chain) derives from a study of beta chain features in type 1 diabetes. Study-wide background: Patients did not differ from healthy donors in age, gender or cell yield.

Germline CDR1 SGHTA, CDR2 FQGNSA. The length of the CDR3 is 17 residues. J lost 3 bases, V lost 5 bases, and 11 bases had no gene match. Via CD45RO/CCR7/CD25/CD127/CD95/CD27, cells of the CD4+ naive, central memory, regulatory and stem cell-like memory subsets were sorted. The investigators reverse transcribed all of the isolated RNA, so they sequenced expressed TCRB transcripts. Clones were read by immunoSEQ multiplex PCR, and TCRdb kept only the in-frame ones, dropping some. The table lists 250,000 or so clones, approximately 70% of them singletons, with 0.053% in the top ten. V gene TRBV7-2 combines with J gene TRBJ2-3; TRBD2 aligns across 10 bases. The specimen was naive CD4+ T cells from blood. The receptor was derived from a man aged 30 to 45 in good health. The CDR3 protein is CASSPSLPGLATDTQYF. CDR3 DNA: TGTGCCAGCAGCCCATCACTACCGGGACTAGCGACAGATACGCAGTATTTT. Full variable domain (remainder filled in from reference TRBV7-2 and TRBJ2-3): GAGVSQSPSNKVTEKGKDVELRCDPISGHTALYWYRQSLGQGLEFLIYFQGNSAPDKSGLPSDRFSAERTGGSVSTLTIQRTQQEDSAVYLCASSPSLPGLATDTQYFGPGTRLTVL.